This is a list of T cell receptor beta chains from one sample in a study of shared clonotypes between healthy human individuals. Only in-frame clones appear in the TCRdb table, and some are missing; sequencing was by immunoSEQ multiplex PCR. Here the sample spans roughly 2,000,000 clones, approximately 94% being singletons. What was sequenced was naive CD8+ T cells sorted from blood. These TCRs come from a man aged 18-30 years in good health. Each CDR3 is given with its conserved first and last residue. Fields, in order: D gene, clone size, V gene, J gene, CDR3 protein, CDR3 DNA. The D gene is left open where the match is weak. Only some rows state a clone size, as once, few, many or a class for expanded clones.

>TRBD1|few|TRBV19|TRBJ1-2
CASSPGQGYGYTF
TGTGCCAGTAGCCCGGGACAGGGGTACGGCTACACCTTC
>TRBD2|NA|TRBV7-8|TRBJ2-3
CASSPRLAGTVNTDTQYF
TGTGCCAGCAGCCCCCGACTAGCGGGAACCGTTAACACAGATACGCAGTATTTT
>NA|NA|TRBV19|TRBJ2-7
CASSISSTYEQYF
TGTGCCAGTAGTATTTCCTCTACTTACGAGCAGTACTTC
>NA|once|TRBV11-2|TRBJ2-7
CASSFFGADYEQYF
TGTGCCAGCAGCTTTTTCGGGGCCGACTACGAGCAGTACTTC
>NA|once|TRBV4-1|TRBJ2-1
CASSSRGVVGNEQFF
TGCGCCAGCAGTAGTAGGGGGGTAGTTGGCAATGAGCAGTTCTTC
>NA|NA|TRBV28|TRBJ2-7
CASSPPGSSYEQYF
TGTGCCAGCAGTCCACCGGGTAGCTCCTACGAGCAGTACTTC
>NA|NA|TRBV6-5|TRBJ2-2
CASSYGGTGELFF
TGTGCCAGCAGTTACGGAGGAACCGGGGAGCTGTTTTTT
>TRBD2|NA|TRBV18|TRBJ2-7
CASSPSASGRDEQYF
TGTGCCAGCTCACCGAGTGCTAGCGGGAGAGACGAGCAGTACTTC
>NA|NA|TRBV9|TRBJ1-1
CASSLGLMNTEAFF
TGTGCCAGCAGTCTAGGCCTTATGAACACTGAAGCTTTCTTT
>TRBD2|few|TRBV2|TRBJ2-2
CASSTTSGGNTGELFF
TGTGCCAGCAGTACTACTAGCGGGGGGAACACCGGGGAGCTGTTTTTT
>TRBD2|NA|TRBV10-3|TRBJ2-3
CAIRPGTSGRASTDTQYF
TGTGCCATCAGGCCCGGGACTAGCGGGAGGGCCAGCACAGATACGCAGTATTTT
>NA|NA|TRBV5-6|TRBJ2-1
CASSLLDGYNEQFF
TGTGCCAGCAGCTTGCTGGACGGATACAATGAGCAGTTCTTC
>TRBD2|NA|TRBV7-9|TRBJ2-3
CASTVVLAGGPLDTQYF
TGTGCCAGCACCGTCGTTCTAGCGGGGGGGCCGCTAGATACGCAGTATTTT
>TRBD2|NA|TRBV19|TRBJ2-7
CASSIGLADSYEQYF
TGTGCCAGTAGTATTGGGCTAGCGGACTCCTACGAGCAGTACTTC
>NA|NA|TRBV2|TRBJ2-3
CASSKGPDTQYF
TGTGCCAGCAGTAAGGGGCCAGATACGCAGTATTTT
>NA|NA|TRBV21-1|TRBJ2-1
CASSKVKGACYNEQFF
TGTGCCAGCAGCAAAGTGAAAGGGGCTTGTTACAATGAGCAGTTCTTC
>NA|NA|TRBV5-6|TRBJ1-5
CASSLLARGEGRPQHF
TGTGCCAGCAGCTTACTTGCGCGAGGGGAGGGGAGGCCCCAGCATTTT
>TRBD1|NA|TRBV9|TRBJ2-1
CASSVGTGNANEQFF
TGTGCCAGCAGCGTAGGGACAGGGAACGCCAATGAGCAGTTCTTC
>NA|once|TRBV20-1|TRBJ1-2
CSAQGRAGYTF
TGCAGTGCCCAGGGCAGGGCCGGCTACACCTTC
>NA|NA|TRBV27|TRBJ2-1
CASSLGDRGEQFF
TGTGCCAGCAGTTTAGGAGATCGGGGTGAGCAGTTCTTC
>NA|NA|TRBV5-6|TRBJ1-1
CASSLYSGGEAFF
TGTGCCAGCAGCTTGTACTCGGGAGGTGAAGCTTTCTTT
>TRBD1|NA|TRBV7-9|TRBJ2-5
CASRPDRAEETQYF
TGTGCCAGCAGACCGGACAGGGCCGAAGAGACCCAGTACTTC
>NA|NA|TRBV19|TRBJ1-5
CASKVRDSNQPQHF
TGTGCCAGTAAGGTCAGGGACAGCAATCAGCCCCAGCATTTT
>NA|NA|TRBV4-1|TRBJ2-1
CASSQGPNYNEQFF
TGCGCCAGCAGCCAAGGGCCGAACTACAATGAGCAGTTCTTC
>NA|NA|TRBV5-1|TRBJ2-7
CASSLGLGYEQYF
TGCGCCAGCAGCTTGGGATTGGGCTACGAGCAGTACTTC
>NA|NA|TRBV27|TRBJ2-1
CASSLIGTDNEQFF
TGTGCCAGCAGTTTAATCGGGACTGACAATGAGCAGTTCTTC
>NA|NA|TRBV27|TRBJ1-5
CASSFGGSQPQHF
TGTGCCAGCAGTTTTGGTGGGTCTCAGCCCCAGCATTTT
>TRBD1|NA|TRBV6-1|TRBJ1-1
CASSEVSRGSVEAFF
TGTGCCAGCAGTGAAGTTTCCAGGGGGTCGGTTGAAGCTTTCTTT
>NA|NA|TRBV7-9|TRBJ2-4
CASSPGTSLAKNIQYF
TGTGCCAGCAGCCCCGGGACCAGTTTAGCCAAAAACATTCAGTACTTC
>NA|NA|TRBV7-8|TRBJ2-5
CASSLVGQSQETQYF
TGTGCCAGCAGCTTAGTTGGTCAGTCGCAAGAGACCCAGTACTTC
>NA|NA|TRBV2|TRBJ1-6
CASSESVRSSYNSPLHF
TGTGCCAGCAGTGAAAGTGTAAGGAGCTCCTATAATTCACCCCTCCACTTT
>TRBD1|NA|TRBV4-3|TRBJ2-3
CASSQADRGADTQYF
TGCGCCAGCAGCCAGGCGGACAGGGGTGCAGATACGCAGTATTTT
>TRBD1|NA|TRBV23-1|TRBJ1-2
CASAKRQGGDYGYTF
TGCGCCAGCGCGAAAAGACAGGGCGGGGACTATGGCTACACCTTC